Listed below are T cell receptor beta chains from one sample, sequenced in a study of blood T cell repertoires in COVID-19. Here immunoSEQ multiplex PCR was the method, and the copy in TCRdb shows in-frame clones only, minus some. The top ten clones hold nearly 2% of a sample with 200,000 to 300,000 clones, 86% of them seen once. The sample was peripheral blood. The receptors shown here come from a man younger than 45 with active or convalescent COVID-19. Each CDR3 is given with its conserved first and last residue. A D gene is named only where the DNA matches it firmly. Where a row states a size, it is once, few, many or the class of an expanded clone; other rows omit it.

TRBD1,-,TRBV6-1,TRBJ1-3,CASSDGQGAYTIYF,TGTGCCAGCAGTGACGGACAGGGGGCCTACACCATATATTTT
-,-,TRBV6-6,TRBJ2-6,CASSYPLDTGANVLTF,TGTGCCAGCAGTTACCCATTGGACACTGGGGCCAACGTCCTGACTTTC
TRBD2,-,TRBV5-1,TRBJ2-3,CASSLGLAGQTDTQYF,TGCGCCAGCAGCTTGGGACTAGCGGGCCAGACAGATACGCAGTATTTT
-,few,TRBV7-9,TRBJ2-3,CASSTPLGTTDTQYF,TGTGCCAGCAGCACCCCACTGGGCACGACAGATACGCAGTATTTT
-,-,TRBV4-1,TRBJ2-7,CASSQDPLPGSYEQYF,TGCGCCAGCAGCCAAGATCCACTTCCCGGGTCCTACGAGCAGTACTTC
-,-,TRBV7-2,TRBJ1-2,CASSLFLSGSDYGYTF,TGTGCCAGCAGCTTATTCCTTTCCGGGAGTGACTATGGCTACACCTTC
-,-,TRBV7-9,TRBJ2-7,CASSPDGGRMDEQYF,TGTGCCAGCAGCCCGGACGGGGGTCGTATGGACGAGCAGTACTTC
TRBD1,once,TRBV27,TRBJ1-1,CASRGGQGKRAFF,TGTGCCAGCAGGGGGGGACAGGGGAAAAGAGCTTTCTTT
-,-,TRBV6-5,TRBJ1-1,CASRTSGGLTEAFF,TGTGCCAGCAGGACGTCCGGGGGGCTCACTGAAGCTTTCTTT
TRBD1,-,TRBV9,TRBJ2-7,CASSTRQGGTYEQYF,TGTGCCAGCAGCACCCGACAGGGTGGAACCTACGAGCAGTACTTC
-,-,TRBV4-3,TRBJ2-6,CASSPGHLSGANVLTF,TGCGCCAGCAGCCCGGGACACCTCTCTGGGGCCAACGTCCTGACTTTC
-,-,TRBV13,TRBJ1-1,CASSPAVNTEAFF,TGTGCCAGCAGCCCCGCGGTCAACACTGAAGCTTTCTTT
TRBD2,-,TRBV4-1,TRBJ2-5,CASSQSPGLAGSQETQYF,TGCGCCAGCAGCCAATCTCCGGGACTAGCGGGGAGCCAAGAGACCCAGTACTTC
-,-,TRBV11-2,TRBJ1-3,CASRRSSGNTIYF,TGTGCCAGCAGACGGAGCTCTGGAAACACCATATATTTT
TRBD1,-,TRBV27,TRBJ1-1,CASIVTGGANTEAFF,TGTGCCAGCATCGTGACAGGGGGTGCGAACACTGAAGCTTTCTTT
-,-,TRBV7-9,TRBJ2-1,CASSDLSAGGDEQFF,TGTGCCAGCAGCGATCTCTCAGCCGGCGGGGATGAGCAGTTCTTC
-,-,TRBV6-1,TRBJ1-1,CASSDRGREAFF,TGTGCCAGCAGTGACAGGGGTAGAGAGGCTTTCTTT
-,-,TRBV5-1,TRBJ2-7,CASSLRVGGPYEQYF,TGCGCCAGCAGCTTGCGTGTCGGGGGTCCTTACGAGCAGTACTTC
TRBD2,-,TRBV27,TRBJ2-3,CASSPINLAGGPDTQYF,TGTGCCAGCAGTCCCATCAACCTAGCGGGGGGTCCAGATACGCAGTATTTT
-,few,TRBV10-1,TRBJ2-7,CASSEWSGIRGEQYF,TGCGCCAGCAGTGAGTGGTCAGGAATACGGGGCGAGCAGTACTTC
TRBD1,-,TRBV9,TRBJ2-3,CASSAPSEGGRLASTQYF,TGTGCCAGCAGCGCCCCCTCAGAAGGGGGCCGGTTGGCTTCTACGCAGTATTTT
-,once,TRBV12-3/TRBV12-4,TRBJ2-7,CASSFVGGYEQYF,TGTGCCAGCAGTTTTGTAGGGGGCTACGAGCAGTACTTC
-,-,TRBV7-2,TRBJ1-5,CASSLVTGNNHQPQHF,TGTGCCAGCAGCTTAGTGACAGGCAACAATCATCAGCCCCAGCATTTT
-,-,TRBV10-2,TRBJ2-7,CASSESQGLTYEQYF,TGCGCCAGCAGTGAGTCGCAGGGCTTGACCTACGAGCAGTACTTC
-,-,TRBV6-5,TRBJ1-2,CASSSRGGSESDYTF,TGTGCCAGCAGTTCGAGGGGGGGTTCCGAATCCGACTACACCTTC
TRBD1,-,TRBV27,TRBJ1-6,CATHEGTGGGNSPLHF,TGTGCCACCCACGAGGGGACAGGGGGCGGAAATTCACCCCTCCACTTT
-,-,TRBV5-1,TRBJ1-2,CASSLAGDTNYGYTF,TGCGCCAGCAGCTTGGCCGGGGACACTAACTATGGCTACACCTTC
-,-,TRBV29-1,TRBJ1-2,CSVEGGHKKNYGYTF,TGCAGCGTTGAAGGGGGGCATAAAAAGAACTATGGCTACACCTTC
-,-,TRBV5-4,TRBJ2-3,CASSLTGASTDTQYF,TGTGCCAGCAGCTTGACTGGGGCGAGCACAGATACGCAGTATTTT
-,-,TRBV2,TRBJ1-3,CASRSLTVPATNGNTIYF,TGTGCCAGCAGATCCCTGACAGTCCCGGCAACAAACGGAAACACCATATATTTT
TRBD1,-,TRBV4-2,TRBJ1-4,CASTIKKGTGKNLATNEKLFF,TGTGCCAGCACCATAAAAAAGGGGACAGGGAAAAACCTTGCAACTAATGAAAAACTGTTTTTT
TRBD1,-,TRBV30,TRBJ1-2,CAWSVASPTGIRGYTF,TGTGCCTGGAGTGTAGCGTCCCCGACAGGGATACGTGGCTACACCTTC
-,few,TRBV11-2,TRBJ1-6,CASKDGGGNSPLHF,TGTGCCAGCAAGGACGGGGGTGGTAATTCACCCCTCCACTTT
TRBD2,-,TRBV3-1/TRBV3-2,TRBJ2-7,CASSKWEGSASSYEQYF,TGTGCCAGCAGCAAATGGGAGGGGTCCGCAAGCTCCTACGAGCAGTACTTC
-,-,TRBV2,TRBJ2-1,CASMGPNIGNYNEQFF,TGTGCCAGCATGGGGCCCAACATAGGAAACTACAATGAGCAGTTCTTC
TRBD2,-,TRBV25-1,TRBJ2-1,CASSEDPLAGAYNEQFF,TGTGCCAGCAGTGAAGACCCTCTAGCGGGGGCATACAATGAGCAGTTCTTC
TRBD1,-,TRBV6-5,TRBJ2-1,CASTPSRGFGDEQFF,TGTGCCAGCACCCCCAGCAGGGGGTTCGGCGATGAGCAGTTCTTC
TRBD2,-,TRBV9,TRBJ2-1,CASSNSGQSYNEQFF,TGTGCCAGTTCTAATAGCGGGCAATCCTACAATGAGCAGTTCTTC
TRBD1,-,TRBV11-2,TRBJ2-7,CASSLEQGQSYEQYF,TGTGCCAGCAGCTTAGAACAGGGGCAATCCTACGAGCAGTACTTC
TRBD1,-,TRBV7-9,TRBJ2-7,CASSYGQGGYEQYF,TGTGCCAGCAGCTATGGACAGGGGGGCTACGAGCAGTACTTC
TRBD1,-,TRBV18,TRBJ1-1,CASSPVTGGTEAFF,TGTGCCAGCTCACCGGTGACAGGGGGGACTGAAGCTTTCTTT
TRBD1,-,TRBV4-1,TRBJ1-6,CASSQAPGTGVSSPLHF,TGCGCCAGCAGCCAGGCCCCCGGGACAGGGGTATCTTCACCCCTCCACTTT
TRBD1,-,TRBV29-1,TRBJ2-3,CSVVIFRQGVSTDTQYF,TGCAGCGTTGTAATTTTCAGACAGGGGGTGTCCACAGATACGCAGTATTTT
-,few,TRBV19,TRBJ1-5,CASCTGLDYQPQHF,TGTGCCAGTTGTACAGGGCTGGATTATCAGCCCCAGCATTTT
TRBD1,-,TRBV29-1,TRBJ1-3,CSVEERGQINTIYF,TGCAGCGTTGAAGAAAGGGGACAGATAAACACCATATATTTT
-,-,TRBV3-1/TRBV3-2,TRBJ1-2,CASSLPAGNGYTF,TGTGCCAGCAGCCTGCCTGCAGGGAATGGCTACACCTTC
-,-,TRBV6-5,TRBJ1-1,CASRLEGAGAEAFF,TGTGCCAGCAGGTTAGAGGGAGCCGGCGCTGAAGCTTTCTTT
TRBD1,-,TRBV7-9,TRBJ2-3,CASSPRGRRTDTQYF,TGTGCCAGCAGCCCCAGGGGGCGACGCACAGATACGCAGTATTTT
-,-,TRBV6-5,TRBJ1-3,CASRTGNSGNTIYF,TGTGCCAGCAGAACAGGGAACTCTGGAAACACCATATATTTT
TRBD1,-,TRBV5-4,TRBJ1-2,CASSGPGTASYGYTF,TGTGCCAGCAGCGGACCCGGGACAGCGAGCTATGGCTACACCTTC
-,-,TRBV6-6,TRBJ2-2,CASSSLGGAATGELFF,TGTGCCAGCAGTTCTTTGGGGGGGGCGGCCACCGGGGAGCTGTTTTTT